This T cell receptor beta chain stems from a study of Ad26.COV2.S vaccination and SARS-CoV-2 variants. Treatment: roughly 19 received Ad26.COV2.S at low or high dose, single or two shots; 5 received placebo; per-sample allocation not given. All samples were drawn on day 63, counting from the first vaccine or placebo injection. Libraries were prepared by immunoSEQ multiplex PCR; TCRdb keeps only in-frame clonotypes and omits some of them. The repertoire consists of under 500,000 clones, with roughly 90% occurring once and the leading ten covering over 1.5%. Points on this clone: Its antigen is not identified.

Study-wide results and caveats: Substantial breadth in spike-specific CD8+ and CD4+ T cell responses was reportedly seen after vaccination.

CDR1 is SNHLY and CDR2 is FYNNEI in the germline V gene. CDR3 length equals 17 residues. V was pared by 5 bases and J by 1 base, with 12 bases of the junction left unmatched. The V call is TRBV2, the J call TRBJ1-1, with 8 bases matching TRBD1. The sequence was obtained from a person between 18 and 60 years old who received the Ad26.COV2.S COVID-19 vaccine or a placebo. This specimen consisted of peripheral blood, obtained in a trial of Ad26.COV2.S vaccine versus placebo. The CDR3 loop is CASSRGGTGLPNTEAFF. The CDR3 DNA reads TGTGCCAGCAGTCGCGGGGGGACAGGTCTTCCGAACACTGAAGCTTTCTTT.